This T cell receptor (beta chain) was sequenced in a study of lymphopenia after photon versus proton radiotherapy. The germline V gene encodes CDR1 SGHRS and CDR2 YFSETQ. The CDR3 covers 15 residues. Between the trimmed V and J ends, which lost 5 bases and 0 bases, there was a span of 11 bases. Worth noting for this clone: What it binds is not known.

Here immunoSEQ multiplex PCR was the method, and the copy in TCRdb shows in-frame clones only, minus some. Of around 150,000 clones listed, approximately 86% are singletons. Overall study results and limits: A bigger post-nadir fall in TCR diversity correlated inversely with survival time in deceased patients. Better survival with proton therapy was suggested as possible, not demonstrated. Oligoclonal CD8+ Temra expansion after nadir drove photon patients' diversity drop. Proton therapy kept repertoires fairly stable, unlike photons, which gained effector/memory cells.

The V and J genes are TRBV5-1 and TRBJ2-2, with D possibly called TRBD1 or TRBD2 (5 bases each). The input for sequencing was peripheral blood, taken from a patient treated with photon-based radiotherapy. This TCR derives from a man between 50 and 59 years old with gastric cancer. Written as DNA, the CDR3 is TGCGCCAGCAGAACGGGACCGTCGAACACCGGGGAGCTGTTTTTT. Translated: CASRTGPSNTGELFF.